This TCR beta chain is drawn from a study of blood T cell repertoires in COVID-19. Study as a whole: From the United States, Italy and Spain came samples of acute and convalescent COVID-19. Nucleic acid was either cDNA or gDNA, and it came from T cells, B-cell-depleted T cells, or PBMCs.

As handled by the study authors: From reference gene primer amplification, estimates of nucleated cell counts were derived. Produced via immunoSEQ multiplex PCR; TCRdb's table is partial and in-frame only. V and J calls and clone size are given by that table; D and trimming were obtained from the DNA. The sample includes about 40,000 clones, about 88% of them seen just once. This TCR was recovered from a human donor in a cohort sampled during active COVID-19. Sample: peripheral blood.

The CDR3: CASRLGLHPSYEQYF. The CDR3 region has the DNA TGTGCCAGCCGGCTGGGACTTCACCCCTCTTACGAGCAGTACTTC. The genes are TRBV21-1 and TRBJ2-7; TRBD2 reflects the table's D call only, with no check against the DNA. TRBV21-1 is noted as a pseudogene. CDR3 length: 15 amino acids.